The T cell receptor beta chain described here comes from a study of T cells in Graves' hyperthyroidism and ophthalmopathy (dated by TCRdb to about 2019). Study-wide context: Peripheral blood was collected at initial diagnosis, before any treatment. An independent validation cohort of some 18 hyperthyroidism patients and about 16 patients who later progressed to ophthalmopathy tested prospective prediction of ophthalmopathy. Following sampling, methimazole starting at 30 mg daily was given to hyperthyroidism patients, and high-dose intravenous methylprednisolone was given to ophthalmopathy patients. The paper describes TCR Vbeta CDR3 sequencing of 120 to 150 peripheral blood samples, made up of about 40 ophthalmopathy patients, more than 70 hyperthyroidism patients and approximately 17 progressor patients. The study also compared thyroid tissue and blood T-cell repertoires from more than five Graves' hyperthyroidism patients. The roughly 100 discovery patients were randomly split 7:3 into training and test sets. A discovery cohort of about 96 patients, approximately 44 with Graves' ophthalmopathy and about 58 with stable Graves' hyperthyroidism, was used to find distinguishing TCR V-J signatures.

Notes on this clonotype: Its antigen is unknown. No base quality information exists; no much larger clone differs at one position.

The TCR beta CDR3 regions were amplified from the RNA transcripts. A first-round RT-PCR of the TCR CDR3 used the HTBI primer set with the Qiagen OneStep RT-PCR kit. The libraries were constructed in a second round of multiplex PCR and then size-selected and purified. The libraries were sequenced on an Illumina HiSeq2000 using paired-end 100 bp reads. The paper's processing steps were these. Raw data were processed with SOAPnuke, discarding reads with adapters, uncalled bases, mean Phred below 15, or no exact constant-primer or identifier match. COPE v1.2.5 was used to merge the high-quality paired reads, and each unique nucleotide sequence was defined as a clonotype. MiTCR v1.1 was used to align the clonotypes against IMGT TRBV, TRBD and TRBJ reference segments. The analysis included only V-J combinations with a frequency above 0.0001, which together covered 99.2% of the repertoires. The TCS score was defined as F50 (clonal expansion) divided by E x V (chaos), with BLOSUM62-based TCRdist calculated between CDR3 peptides within each V-J. Welch's t-statistics and random forest reduced 500 to 550 V-J features to 13, which were used in a naive Bayes classifier (R e1071). TCRdb itself trimmed the public reads at Q25 with fastp, ran MiXCR and retained productive beta chains. Identical CDR3 protein sequences are pooled into one entry, listed with their most common genes and DNA. What appears here as the V and J calls and clone size reflects TCRdb's work, not the paper's. The sample contains approximately 260,000 distinct CDR3 sequences, roughly 15% of them found a single time. The ten largest clonotypes hold more than 30% of the sample.

Hyperthyroidism patients were newly diagnosed, with disease duration under 2 months, and aged 18 to 65 years. The study excluded patients with uncontrolled infections, other autoimmune diseases, pregnancy or lactation. Clinical symptoms, serum thyroxine and TRAb, thyroid ultrasound, and orbital computed tomography formed the basis for the diagnoses. Blood from progressor patients was collected at the time of first diagnosis with hyperthyroidism, before any ophthalmopathy symptoms had appeared. PBMCs were isolated from approximately 10 ml of fresh peripheral blood by Ficoll-Paque density gradient centrifugation. Patients classed as progressors first received a Graves' hyperthyroidism diagnosis and then went on to develop ophthalmopathy during follow-up. Total RNA was extracted using Trizol reagent, and RNA quality was assessed on an Agilent 2100 Bioanalyzer. The CDR3 runs 15 amino acids, cysteine and phenylalanine included. The entry retains the CDR3 DNA only, 45 bases that are in frame from base 1. CDR1 SGHDT and CDR2 YYEEEE are derived from the germline V gene. V and J lose 4 bases and 3 bases, and a span of 14 bases separates them.

Overall study results and their limits: A model built on a 13 V-J signature distinguished ophthalmopathy from stable hyperthyroidism, reaching about 88% sensitivity and 81.08% specificity in cross-validation and 80%/75% in testing. Most expanded thyroid clonotypes (frequency above 0.001) were also detected in blood, a finding suggesting that blood repertoires may reflect thyroid immune responses. Sample size was not statistically predetermined, and investigators were not blinded to group allocation. In validation, progression to ophthalmopathy was predicted by the model with around 70% sensitivity and 72% to 80% specificity, a median of around 6.5 months before onset.

The TCR comes from a woman in her forties or fifties with Graves' hyperthyroidism that later progressed to Graves' ophthalmopathy. The sequence is built from TRBV5-6 and TRBJ2-1; the D gene lacks a confident call. Material for sequencing was blood. The bases read TGTGCCAGCAGCGGAAAATCGGGCCTCTACAATGAGCAGTTCTTC. This sequence encodes CASSGKSGLYNEQFF.